This TCR beta chain was profiled in a study of naive and memory T cell subsets. Sequential positive selection took CD4 T cells first, then CD8 T cells. Study findings and constraints: Findings for naive and memory subsets could not be checked against ground truth. From naive to CM, EM and EMRA, diversity decreased and Gini increased. In naive cells, over 95% of TCR sequences were seen only once.

This clonotype was recorded a few times. Its antigen remains unknown. Germline-derived CDR1 and CDR2 are SGHRS and YFSETQ. The CDR3 contains 15 residues. V trimming: 6 bases; J trimming: 5 bases; junction bases outside the gene matches: 6. Two oligonucleotides, mixed equimolar, formed the beta constant-region primer covering TRBC1 and TRBC2. The ligated cDNA underwent four PCR rounds using SP2 and nested alpha and beta constant-region primers. MiXCR was run by TCRdb on the UMI-ligation and nested PCR reads, yielding one entry per CDR3 protein. The table lists 95,000 to 150,000 distinct CDR3 sequences, 36% of them singletons.

The receptor comes from a human donor in good health. The genes are TRBV5-1 and TRBJ2-1; 12 nucleotides align to TRBD2. Sample: central memory CD4+ T cells from blood. CDR3 region: CASTPGLAGDNEQFF. CDR3 coding DNA: TGCGCCAGCACTCCGGGACTAGCGGGCGACAATGAGCAGTTCTTC.